This T cell receptor (beta chain) was recorded in a study of blood T cell repertoires in COVID-19. Turning to the study itself: Collection of acute and convalescent COVID-19 samples took place in the United States, Italy and Spain. PBMCs, B-cell-depleted T cells, or T cells were the source of the cDNA or gDNA that made up the material.

The CDR3 is 16 amino acids. Germline V lookup: CDR1 MNHEY, CDR2 SMNVEV (reference sequence). The V and J ends lost 1 base and 4 bases respectively, with 14 bases between them. This table comes from immunoSEQ multiplex PCR, and its TCRdb copy is limited to in-frame clones, with some not included. The sample has about 120,000 clones, approximately 83% seen once. The J gene is TRBJ1-5, the V gene TRBV27; D perhaps matches TRBD1 (6 bases). This TCR was recovered from a man at least 80 years old with acute or convalescent COVID-19. What was sequenced was peripheral blood. Here the CDR3 reads CASSLFWTDNNQPQHF. CDR3 nucleotide sequence: TGTGCCAGCAGTTTATTCTGGACAGATAATAATCAGCCCCAGCATTTT.